This T cell receptor (beta chain) was obtained from a study of response to subunit inactivated influenza vaccine. The sample holds a few counts of this clonotype. TCRdb independently ran MiXCR on the RT-PCR reads; one entry per CDR3 protein. Here the sample spans 500,000 to 700,000 distinct CDR3 sequences, roughly 25% being singletons. Trimming removed 2 bases at V and 2 bases at J, with 1 base between. CDR1 and CDR2 (germline): LGHDT, YNNKEL (reference sequence). The CDR3 consists of 13 residues. These records were also assigned to another study, of T cells expressing NK-cell markers. As that study records: cDNA encoding TCR beta was synthesized via 5'RACE template switching incorporating UMIs. There were several donors in whom these clonotypes also led the CD3+CD56-NKG2C+ fraction.

The specimen was CD4+ T cells sorted from PBMCs, collected 11 to 12 days after vaccination. The source of this sequence is a man between 50 and 59 years old who received an inactivated influenza vaccine. The chain carries TRBV3-1 and TRBJ2-6, with D uncertain. CDR3 amino acids: CASSQPGANVLTF. The CDR3 nucleotides read TGTGCCAGCAGCCAACCTGGGGCCAACGTCCTGACTTTC.